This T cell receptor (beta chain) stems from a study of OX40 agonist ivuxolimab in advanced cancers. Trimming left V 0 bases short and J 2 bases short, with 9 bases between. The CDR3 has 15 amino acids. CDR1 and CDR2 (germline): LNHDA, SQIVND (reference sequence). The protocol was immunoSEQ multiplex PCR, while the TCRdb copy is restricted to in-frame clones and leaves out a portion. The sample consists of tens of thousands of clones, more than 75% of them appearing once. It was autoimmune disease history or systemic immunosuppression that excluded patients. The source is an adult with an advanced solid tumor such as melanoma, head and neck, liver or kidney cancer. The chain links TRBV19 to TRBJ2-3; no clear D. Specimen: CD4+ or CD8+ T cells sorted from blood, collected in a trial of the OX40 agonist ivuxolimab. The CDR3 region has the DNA TGTGCCAGTAGTATAGACAAGGGTGTCACAGATACGCAGTATTTT. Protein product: CASSIDKGVTDTQYF. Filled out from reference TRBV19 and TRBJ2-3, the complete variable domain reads DGGITQSPKYLFRKEGQNVTLSCEQNLNHDAMYWYRQDPGQGLRLIYYSQIVNDFQKGDIAEGYSVSREKKESFPLTVTSAQKNPTAFYLCASSIDKGVTDTQYFGPGTRLTVL.